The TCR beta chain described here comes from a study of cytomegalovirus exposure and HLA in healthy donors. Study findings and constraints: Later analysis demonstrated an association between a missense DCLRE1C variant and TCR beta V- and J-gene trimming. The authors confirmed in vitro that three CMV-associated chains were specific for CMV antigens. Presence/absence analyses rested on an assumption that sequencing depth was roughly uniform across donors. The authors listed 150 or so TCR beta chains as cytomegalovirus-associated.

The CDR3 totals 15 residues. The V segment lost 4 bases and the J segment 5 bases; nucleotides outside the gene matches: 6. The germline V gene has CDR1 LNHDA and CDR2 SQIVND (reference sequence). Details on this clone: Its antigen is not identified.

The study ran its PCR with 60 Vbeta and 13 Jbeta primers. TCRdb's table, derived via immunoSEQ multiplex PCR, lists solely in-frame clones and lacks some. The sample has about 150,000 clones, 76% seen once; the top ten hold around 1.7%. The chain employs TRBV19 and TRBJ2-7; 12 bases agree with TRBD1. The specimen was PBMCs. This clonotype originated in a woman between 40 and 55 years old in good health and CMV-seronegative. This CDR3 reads CASSTWDRGLDEQYF. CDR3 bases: TGTGCCAGTAGTACCTGGGACAGGGGGCTCGACGAGCAGTACTTC.